A selection of T cell receptor beta chains follows, all from one sample in a study of cytomegalovirus exposure and HLA in healthy donors. Clones were read by immunoSEQ multiplex PCR, and TCRdb kept only the in-frame ones, dropping some. This sample has about 220,000 clones; approximately 88% occur once, and the top ten carry roughly 0.66%. The sample comprised PBMCs. The receptors originated from a boy between 2 and 10 years old in good health and CMV-seronegative. The CDR3 runs from the conserved cysteine through the conserved F or W. A D gene is named only where the DNA matches it firmly. Size tells how often a clone was seen (once, few, many) or the class of an expanded clone, and some rows leave it out.

CDR3nt: TGTGCCAGCAGCTTAGCACAGGGCGCTTCTCTCGAGCAGTACTTC
CDR3aa: CASSLAQGASLEQYF
j_gene: TRBJ2-7
d_gene: -
abundance: -
v_gene: TRBV14

CDR3nt: TGCGCCAGCAGCTCTACAGGGGTGGACGGGGAGCTGTTTTTT
CDR3aa: CASSSTGVDGELFF
j_gene: TRBJ2-2
d_gene: TRBD1
abundance: -
v_gene: TRBV5-1

CDR3nt: TGTGCCAGCAGTGAAGGTCCTTCCTACAATGAGCAGTTCTTC
CDR3aa: CASSEGPSYNEQFF
j_gene: TRBJ2-1
d_gene: -
abundance: -
v_gene: TRBV2

CDR3nt: TGTGCCAGCAGCTTTCGTTCAGGATCAGATGGCTACACCTTC
CDR3aa: CASSFRSGSDGYTF
j_gene: TRBJ1-2
d_gene: -
abundance: -
v_gene: TRBV7-9

CDR3nt: TGTGCCTCTCGGGACAGAGACACCGGGGAGCTGTTTTTT
CDR3aa: CASRDRDTGELFF
j_gene: TRBJ2-2
d_gene: TRBD1
abundance: -
v_gene: TRBV30

CDR3nt: TGTGCCAGCAGCCGGACAGGGGGCGGGTTATACTACGAGCAGTACTTC
CDR3aa: CASSRTGGGLYYEQYF
j_gene: TRBJ2-7
d_gene: TRBD1
abundance: -
v_gene: TRBV5-4

CDR3nt: TGTGCCTGGAGGAGAGGGGGCACTGATGGCTACACCTTC
CDR3aa: CAWRRGGTDGYTF
j_gene: TRBJ1-2
d_gene: TRBD1
abundance: -
v_gene: TRBV30

CDR3nt: TGTGCCAGCAGCTTGGGTACGGAGCAGCCCCGCGAGCAGTACTTC
CDR3aa: CASSLGTEQPREQYF
j_gene: TRBJ2-7
d_gene: -
abundance: -
v_gene: TRBV5-4

CDR3nt: TGTGCCCTGACAAAGGACGGACAAAGAGGGGGCGAGACCCAGTACTTC
CDR3aa: CALTKDGQRGGETQYF
j_gene: TRBJ2-5
d_gene: TRBD1
abundance: once
v_gene: TRBV30

CDR3nt: TGTGCCAGCAGCCCCCGTGGGGGGCAGGGGGCAAGGAAGGCTTTCTTT
CDR3aa: CASSPRGGQGARKAFF
j_gene: TRBJ1-1
d_gene: TRBD1
abundance: -
v_gene: TRBV7-2

CDR3nt: TGCGCCAGCAGCTTGGCAGCCAGGGATTCACCCCTCCACTTT
CDR3aa: CASSLAARDSPLHF
j_gene: TRBJ1-6
d_gene: -
abundance: -
v_gene: TRBV5-1

CDR3nt: TGTGCCAGCAGCTTGTCGCAGGGTCCCTACGAGCAGTACTTC
CDR3aa: CASSLSQGPYEQYF
j_gene: TRBJ2-7
d_gene: -
abundance: -
v_gene: TRBV7-9

CDR3nt: TGCAGCGGAACAGGGCCCCTCACAGATACGCAGTATTTT
CDR3aa: CSGTGPLTDTQYF
j_gene: TRBJ2-3
d_gene: -
abundance: -
v_gene: TRBV29-1

CDR3nt: TGTGCCAGCAGCTTAGCGTCATCGGGACATTCCACTGAAGCTTTCTTT
CDR3aa: CASSLASSGHSTEAFF
j_gene: TRBJ1-1
d_gene: -
abundance: -
v_gene: TRBV11-1

CDR3nt: TGTGCCAGTGCCACGCGGGACTCCCCCTACAATGAGCAGTTCTTC
CDR3aa: CASATRDSPYNEQFF
j_gene: TRBJ2-1
d_gene: -
abundance: -
v_gene: TRBV2

CDR3nt: TGTGCCAGCAGCTTAGTTTCGACAGGGTCTGGCTACACCTTC
CDR3aa: CASSLVSTGSGYTF
j_gene: TRBJ1-2
d_gene: TRBD1
abundance: -
v_gene: TRBV11-2

CDR3nt: TGTGCCAGCAGTTACGACAGGGGCACGGCTTTCTTT
CDR3aa: CASSYDRGTAFF
j_gene: TRBJ1-1
d_gene: TRBD1
abundance: -
v_gene: TRBV6-5

CDR3nt: TGCGCCAGCAGCTTGGTAGCGGGAGGGGAAGAGACCCAGTACTTC
CDR3aa: CASSLVAGGEETQYF
j_gene: TRBJ2-5
d_gene: TRBD2
abundance: -
v_gene: TRBV5-1

CDR3nt: TGTGCCAGCAGCTTACTAGCGGGGGGGGAGGAGTACTTC
CDR3aa: CASSLLAGGEEYF
j_gene: TRBJ2-5
d_gene: TRBD2
abundance: -
v_gene: TRBV7-3

CDR3nt: TGTGCCAGCTCACCGGGACAGGGAGACGCTTTCTTT
CDR3aa: CASSPGQGDAFF
j_gene: TRBJ1-1
d_gene: TRBD1
abundance: few
v_gene: TRBV18

CDR3nt: TGCGCCAGCAGCCAAGAAACTACTTTGTTGACCGGGGAGCTGTTTTTT
CDR3aa: CASSQETTLLTGELFF
j_gene: TRBJ2-2
d_gene: -
abundance: -
v_gene: TRBV4-1

CDR3nt: TGTGCCAGCAGCCCTGTGAAGGACAGTCTCGACACCTTC
CDR3aa: CASSPVKDSLDTF
j_gene: TRBJ1-2
d_gene: -
abundance: -
v_gene: TRBV7-8

CDR3nt: TGTGCCAGCAGCGCGCTAGCAATCTCCTACGAGCAGTACTTC
CDR3aa: CASSALAISYEQYF
j_gene: TRBJ2-7
d_gene: -
abundance: once
v_gene: TRBV9

CDR3nt: TGTGCCAGCAGTGAAGGTCCGGGGGGGGGTTGGGAAGATACGCAGTATTTT
CDR3aa: CASSEGPGGGWEDTQYF
j_gene: TRBJ2-3
d_gene: TRBD2
abundance: -
v_gene: TRBV2

CDR3nt: TGTGCCAGCAGCTCGCAACAGGGAAGTTGGACCGGGGAGCTGTTTTTT
CDR3aa: CASSSQQGSWTGELFF
j_gene: TRBJ2-2
d_gene: -
abundance: -
v_gene: TRBV11-1

CDR3nt: TGTGCCAGCAGTCCCAGGGGGCGCGGGCACGAGCAGTACTTC
CDR3aa: CASSPRGRGHEQYF
j_gene: TRBJ2-7
d_gene: TRBD1
abundance: -
v_gene: TRBV6-1

CDR3nt: TGTGCCAGCAGTTTGGCTGCAGACTCATTGAACACTGAAGCTTTCTTT
CDR3aa: CASSLAADSLNTEAFF
j_gene: TRBJ1-1
d_gene: -
abundance: few
v_gene: TRBV7-9

CDR3nt: TGCAGCGTACGGGACTCCCAAGGGTCCTATGGCTACACCTTC
CDR3aa: CSVRDSQGSYGYTF
j_gene: TRBJ1-2
d_gene: -
abundance: -
v_gene: TRBV29-1

CDR3nt: TGTGCCAGCAGCTTGGAGAGAGGGACTGAAGCTTTCTTT
CDR3aa: CASSLERGTEAFF
j_gene: TRBJ1-1
d_gene: -
abundance: -
v_gene: TRBV5-6

CDR3nt: TGTGCCAGCAGCTTACAGGATTTCGGTGGCTACACCTTC
CDR3aa: CASSLQDFGGYTF
j_gene: TRBJ1-2
d_gene: -
abundance: few
v_gene: TRBV13